Presented here are 6 T cell receptor beta chains from one specimen sequenced in a study of shared clonotypes between healthy human individuals. The assay was immunoSEQ multiplex PCR, and TCRdb's table has in-frame clones only and misses some. The sample carries 2 million to 2.5 million clones, around 95% recorded once. Sequenced: naive CD4+ T cells sorted from blood. Subset of the sample: CD45RA+ positively selected. The origin of the receptors is a young man in good health.

The rearrangement links TRBV30 to TRBJ2-1; D may be TRBD1 or TRBD2 (5 bases each). This CDR3 spans 12 amino acids. Germline-derived CDR1 and CDR2 are GTSNPN and SVGIG (reference sequence). V lost 2 bases to trimming and J lost 9 bases, with 11 bases between them. The CDR3 is CAWSTNGGEQFF. CDR3 bases: TGTGCCTGGAGTACAAATGGGGGTGAGCAGTTCTTC.

This sequence joins TRBV7-3 and TRBJ2-3, with 7 bases that match TRBD1. The CDR3 runs to 15 residues. Germline V gives CDR1 SGHTA, CDR2 FQGTGA. V dropped 1 base and J dropped 3; count of bases not matched to a gene: 4. DNA of the CDR3: TGTGCCAGCAGCTTAAGTAGCAGGGGGACAGATACGCAGTATTTT. Translated, it gives CASSLSSRGTDTQYF.

V is TRBV7-9 and J is TRBJ2-1; D is unclear. The length of the CDR3 is 11 residues. Germline CDR1 and CDR2: SEHNR and FQNEAQ (reference sequence). V was pared by 4 bases and J by 6 bases, with 4 bases between. As DNA, the CDR3 is TGTGCCAGCAGCTCAACCAATGAGCAGTTCTTC. Protein: CASSSTNEQFF.

Turning to this clone: Distinct nucleotide sequences in the sample also encode this CDR3. The chain employs TRBV5-8 and TRBJ1-2; the match to TRBD1 covers 9 bases. Germline-derived CDR1 and CDR2 are SGHTS and YDEGEE. With V trimmed by 4 bases and J by 3 bases, 1 base remained unmatched. The CDR3 runs to 13 residues. The CDR3 here is CASSRTGDYGYTF. CDR3 DNA: TGTGCCAGCAGCCGGACAGGGGACTATGGCTACACCTTC. Variable domain in full (rest from reference TRBV5-8 and TRBJ1-2): EAGVTQSPTHLIKTRGQQATLRCSPISGHTSVYWYQQALGLGLQFLLWYDEGEERNRGNFPPRFSGRQFPNYSSELNVNALELEDSALYLCASSRTGDYGYTFGSGTRLTVV.

The chain recombines TRBV28 with TRBJ2-7, with D perhaps given as TRBD1 or TRBD2 (6 bases each). The germline V gene encodes CDR1 MDHEN and CDR2 SYDVKM. Trimming removed 7 bases from V and 3 bases from J, with 16 bases in between. This CDR3 spans 14 amino acids. The CDR3, as DNA: TGTGCCAGCACCCCCCCGGGGGCTCTCTACGAGCAGTACTTC. As protein: CASTPPGALYEQYF.

This sequence joins TRBV9 and TRBJ2-7, with 8 bases lining up with TRBD1. The CDR3 extends over 15 amino acids. V lost 0 bases to trimming and J lost 7 bases; unmatched junction nucleotides: 9. CDR1 and CDR2 from the germline V gene are SGDLS and YYNGEE. The CDR3 DNA is TGTGCCAGCAGCGTAGCTGATGACAGGGGTCGGGAGCAGTACTTC. This codes for CASSVADDRGREQYF. Complete variable domain (other parts from reference TRBV9 and TRBJ2-7): DSGVTQTPKHLITATGQRVTLRCSPRSGDLSVYWYQQSLDQGLQFLIQYYNGEERAKGNILERFSAQQFPDLHSELNLSSLELGDSALYFCASSVADDRGREQYFGPGTRLTVT.